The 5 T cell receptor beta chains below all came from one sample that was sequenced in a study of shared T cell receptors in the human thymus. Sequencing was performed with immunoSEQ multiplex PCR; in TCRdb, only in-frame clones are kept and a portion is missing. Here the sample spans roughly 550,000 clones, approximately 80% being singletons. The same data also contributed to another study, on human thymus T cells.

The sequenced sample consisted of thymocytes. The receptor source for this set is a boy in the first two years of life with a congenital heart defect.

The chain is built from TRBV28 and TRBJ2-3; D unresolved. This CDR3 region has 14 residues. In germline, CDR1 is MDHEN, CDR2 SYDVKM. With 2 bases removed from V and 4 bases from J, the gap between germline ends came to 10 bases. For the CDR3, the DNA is TGTGCCAGCAGTTTACCGAGCCCCGCAGATACGCAGTATTTT. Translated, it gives CASSLPSPADTQYF.

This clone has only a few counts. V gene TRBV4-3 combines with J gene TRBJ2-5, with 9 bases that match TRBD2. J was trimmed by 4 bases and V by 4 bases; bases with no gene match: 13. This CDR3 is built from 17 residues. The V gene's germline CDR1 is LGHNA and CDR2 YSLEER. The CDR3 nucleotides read TGCGCCAGCAGCCCGGGCCTAGGCGGGAGGGCCAGAGAGACCCAGTACTTC. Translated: CASSPGLGGRARETQYF.

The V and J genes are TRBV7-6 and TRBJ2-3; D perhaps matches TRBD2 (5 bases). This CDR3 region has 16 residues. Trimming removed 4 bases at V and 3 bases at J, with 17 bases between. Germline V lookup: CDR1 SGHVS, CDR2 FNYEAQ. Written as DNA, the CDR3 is TGTGCCAGCAGCTGGGCCCGGGCTCCGGGGACAGATACGCAGTATTTT. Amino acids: CASSWARAPGTDTQYF.

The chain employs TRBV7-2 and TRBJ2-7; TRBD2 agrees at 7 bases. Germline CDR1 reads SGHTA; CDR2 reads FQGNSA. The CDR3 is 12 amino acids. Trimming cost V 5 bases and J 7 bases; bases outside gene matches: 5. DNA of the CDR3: TGTGCCAGCAGCGTAAAGCGGGAAGAGCAGTACTTC. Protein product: CASSVKREEQYF. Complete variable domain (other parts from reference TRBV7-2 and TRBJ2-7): GAGVSQSPSNKVTEKGKDVELRCDPISGHTALYWYRQSLGQGLEFLIYFQGNSAPDKSGLPSDRFSAERTGGSVSTLTIQRTQQEDSAVYLCASSVKREEQYFGPGTRLTVT.

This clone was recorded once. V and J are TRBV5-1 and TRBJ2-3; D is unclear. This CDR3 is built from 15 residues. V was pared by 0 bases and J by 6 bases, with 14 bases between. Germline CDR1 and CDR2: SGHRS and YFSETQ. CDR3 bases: TGCGCCAGCAGCTTGGGGTCAAGAGGTAGGGATACGCAGTATTTT. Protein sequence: CASSLGSRGRDTQYF.